These 17 T cell receptor beta chains originate from one sample sequenced in a study of cytomegalovirus exposure and HLA in healthy donors. Profiling relied on immunoSEQ multiplex PCR, and the TCRdb table lists in-frame clones only, not all of them. The data contain around 350,000 clones, roughly 90% of them singletons. The specimen was PBMCs. The receptor source for this set is a woman younger than 30 in good health and CMV-seronegative.

V gene TRBV6-1 combines with J gene TRBJ2-7; perhaps TRBD1 as D (5 bases). CDR3 length equals 12 residues. The V gene's germline CDR1 is MNHNS and CDR2 SASEGT. Deletions cut 7 bases from V and 7 bases from J, with 14 bases between. The CDR3 loop reads CASNPGLGEQYF. CDR3 nucleotides: TGTGCCAGCAACCCAGGGTTGGGGGAGCAGTACTTC.

The chain joins TRBV18 to TRBJ2-7; D is possibly TRBD1 (5 bases). Between the trimmed V and J ends, which lost 5 bases and 2 bases, there was a span of 16 bases. CDR3 size: 15 residues. Germline V gene data show CDR1 as KGHSH and CDR2 as LQKENI. The CDR3 coding sequence is TGTGCCAGCTCATCCGAGCAGGGAATAGCCTACGAGCAGTACTTC. Its protein product is CASSSEQGIAYEQYF.

J is TRBJ2-2 and V is TRBV7-8, with a tentative D call TRBD2 (5 bases). The CDR3 has 16 amino acids. The germline V gene encodes CDR1 SGHVS and CDR2 FQNEAQ. Trimming shortened V by 0 bases and J by 4 bases, and 12 bases separated the two germline ends. The CDR3, as DNA: TGTGCCAGCAGCTTAGCGCCCGGGATCCGCACCGGGGAGCTGTTTTTT. Translating it yields CASSLAPGIRTGELFF.

There are a few counts of this clone. This sequence joins TRBV19 and TRBJ1-2; D is perhaps TRBD1 (6 bases). The CDR3 spans 16 residues. V gave up 3 bases and J gave up 0 bases, with 14 bases separating them. Looked up from germline, CDR1 is LNHDA and CDR2 is SQIVND (reference sequence). This chain's CDR3 is CASSIGQSSPNYGYTF. CDR3 bases: TGTGCCAGTAGTATTGGACAGTCTTCTCCTAACTATGGCTACACCTTC.

This chain joins TRBV5-1 and TRBJ1-2, with D tentatively TRBD1 (6 bases). The CDR3 consists of 14 residues. Trimming removed 3 bases from V and 4 bases from J, with 13 bases in between. The V gene's germline CDR1 is SGHRS and CDR2 YFSETQ. CDR3 protein: CASSSRTDSYGYTF. CDR3 nucleotides: TGCGCCAGCAGCTCTCGGACAGACTCCTATGGCTACACCTTC.

CDR3: CASSTVRGQGVDGYTF. DNA for the CDR3: TGTGCCAGCAGCACCGTCCGGGGACAGGGTGTCGATGGCTACACCTTC. The V and J genes are TRBV27 and TRBJ1-2, with 9 nucleotides matching TRBD1. In germline, CDR1 is MNHEY, CDR2 SMNVEV (reference sequence). V trimming: 6 bases; J trimming: 6 bases; junction bases outside the gene matches: 14. The CDR3 is 16 residues long.

The chain joins TRBV4-1 to TRBJ2-5; TRBD1 might be the D (6 bases). The V end was cut by 1 base, the J end by 4 bases, with 10 bases between. The CDR3 spans 14 residues. Looked up from germline, CDR1 is MGHRA and CDR2 is YSYEKL. CDR3 loop: CASSQGGRAETQYF. The CDR3 region has the DNA TGCGCCAGCAGCCAAGGGGGGCGAGCAGAGACCCAGTACTTC.

V usage is TRBV27 and J usage is TRBJ2-5; the match to TRBD1 covers 11 bases. The J segment lost 5 bases and the V segment lost 2 bases, leaving 4 bases of the junction unmatched. CDR3 length: 15 residues. Germline V gene data show CDR1 as MNHEY and CDR2 as SMNVEV (reference sequence). The CDR3 sequence: CASSLPDRGRETQYF. The DNA for the CDR3 is TGTGCCAGCAGTTTACCGGACAGGGGGCGGGAGACCCAGTACTTC.

This clone was counted only a few times. The chain recombines TRBV11-2 with TRBJ2-7; 8 bases match TRBD2. Germline loops: CDR1 SGHAT, CDR2 FQNNGV. This CDR3 is built from 16 residues. The junction had 10 bases not matched to a gene; V was cut back by 1 base and J by 5 bases. Written as DNA, the CDR3 is TGTGCCAGCAGCTTAGCCAGCGGGGGATCCCTCCACGAGCAGTACTTC. This translates into CASSLASGGSLHEQYF.

This chain uses TRBV29-1 with TRBJ2-7; the match to TRBD2 covers 7 bases. This CDR3 region has 12 residues. The trim removed 7 bases at V and 6 bases at J, leaving 9 bases unmatched. Germline assignment: CDR1 SQVTM and CDR2 ANQGSEA. CDR3 sequence: CSAWTRKSEQYF. In DNA form, the CDR3 reads TGCAGCGCCTGGACTAGGAAGAGCGAGCAGTACTTC.

This chain connects TRBV18 to TRBJ1-1; tentatively, D is TRBD1 (6 bases). Germline CDR1 reads KGHSH; CDR2 reads LQKENI. V lost 3 bases, J lost 6 bases, and 17 bases lay in between. CDR3 size: 15 residues. The CDR3 DNA follows: TGTGCCAGCTCACCGAGGACAGCGCCTGGGCCTGAAGCTTTCTTT. This codes for CASSPRTAPGPEAFF.

This clone showed up just once. The chain carries TRBV27 and TRBJ2-1; 7 positions match TRBD2. Germline CDR1 MNHEY, CDR2 SMNVEV (reference sequence). The CDR3 runs to 14 residues. V lost 5 bases, J lost 2 bases, and 3 bases stayed unmatched. The DNA of the CDR3 is TGTGCCAGCAGTCGGAGCGGGGCCTACAATGAGCAGTTCTTC. Translated: CASSRSGAYNEQFF.

V is TRBV6-1 and J is TRBJ2-1; TRBD2 aligns across 10 bases. Germline V lookup: CDR1 MNHNS, CDR2 SASEGT. The CDR3 spans 16 residues. V lost 0 bases to trimming and J lost 7 bases; unmatched junction nucleotides: 6. CDR3 amino acids: CASSEAQRGGRNEQFF. The DNA for the CDR3 is TGTGCCAGCAGTGAAGCACAGCGGGGGGGCCGTAATGAGCAGTTCTTC.

The chain employs TRBV5-1 and TRBJ1-1, with D uncertain. The CDR3 loop spans 15 amino acids. V was trimmed by 0 bases and J by 0 bases, leaving 9 bases between them. Per germline, CDR1 SGHRS and CDR2 YFSETQ. The CDR3 sequence is CASSLERALNTEAFF. CDR3 nucleotides: TGCGCCAGCAGCTTGGAGAGGGCCTTGAACACTGAAGCTTTCTTT.

The chain combines TRBV5-1 with TRBJ1-2; D ambiguous. This CDR3 has 14 amino acids. CDR1 is SGHRS, CDR2 YFSETQ, per germline. Trimming removed 0 bases from V and 4 bases from J, with 10 bases in between. CDR3 region: CASSLVVSGYGYTF. The CDR3 coding sequence is TGCGCCAGCAGCTTGGTGGTGTCGGGCTATGGCTACACCTTC.

The chain carries TRBV5-5 and TRBJ1-1; 7 nucleotides match TRBD1. The V gene end was trimmed by 5 bases and the J gene end by 1 base; junction bases not matched to a gene: 5. Per the germline V gene, CDR1 is SGHKS and CDR2 is YYEKEE (reference sequence). This CDR3 is built from 14 residues. Here the CDR3 reads CASRFNRGNTEAFF. The DNA for the CDR3 is TGTGCCAGCAGGTTTAACAGGGGGAACACTGAAGCTTTCTTT. Complete variable domain (other parts from reference TRBV5-5 and TRBJ1-1): DAGVTQSPTHLIKTRGQQVTLRCSPISGHKSVSWYQQVLGQGPQFIFQYYEKEERGRGNFPDRFSARQFPNYSSELNVNALLLGDSALYLCASRFNRGNTEAFFGQGTRLTVV.

The J gene is TRBJ2-1, the V gene TRBV5-1; D may be TRBD1 (6 bases). Germline V CDR1 and CDR2: SGHRS, YFSETQ. The CDR3 is 13 amino acids. V gave up 4 bases and J gave up 7 bases, with 12 bases separating them. CDR3: CASSTYRANEQFF. The CDR3 coding sequence is TGCGCCAGCAGCACCTACAGGGCTAATGAGCAGTTCTTC.